The rows below give T cell receptor beta chains drawn from one sample of a study of shared clonotypes between healthy human individuals. Using immunoSEQ multiplex PCR, the repertoire was profiled, and TCRdb retains in-frame clones only, with some absent. The sample lists a few million clones; 85% to 95% were seen once. Specimen: naive CD4+ T cells sorted from blood. These receptors were collected from a man younger than 30 in good health. CDR3s include the opening cysteine and the closing phenylalanine or tryptophan.

V gene: TRBV11-2
J gene: TRBJ2-7
CDR3 protein: CASQREIYEQYF

V gene: TRBV18
J gene: TRBJ2-5
CDR3 protein: CASSPPPGETQYF

V gene: TRBV28
J gene: TRBJ1-1
CDR3 protein: CASSFFGQGNTEAFF

V gene: TRBV19
J gene: TRBJ1-2
CDR3 protein: CASSTGPGSGGYTF

V gene: TRBV5-4
J gene: TRBJ1-1
CDR3 protein: CASSTSTGNEGMNTEAFF

V gene: TRBV5-1
J gene: TRBJ2-2
CDR3 protein: CASSLSAGVDTGELFF

V gene: TRBV18
J gene: TRBJ2-5
CDR3 protein: CASSPAREETQYF

V gene: TRBV5-1
J gene: TRBJ1-6
CDR3 protein: CASSLSRDTSSPLHF

V gene: TRBV12-5
J gene: TRBJ1-2
CDR3 protein: CASGSGEGGYTF

V gene: TRBV10-1
J gene: TRBJ2-1
CDR3 protein: CASSGGLASNEQFF

V gene: TRBV7-8
J gene: TRBJ1-2
CDR3 protein: CASSPPEAVPANYGYTF

V gene: TRBV6-5
J gene: TRBJ1-1
CDR3 protein: CASSPRGVATEAFF